This T cell receptor beta chain was retrieved from a study of tumor T cells in aggressive B-cell lymphoma. This clone was recorded only once. Sequencing was performed with immunoSEQ multiplex PCR; in TCRdb, only in-frame clones are kept and a portion is missing. The table has roughly 1,200 clones, about 82% seen once. The CDR3 is 15 residues long. The trim removed 3 bases at V and 3 bases at J, leaving 4 bases unmatched. Germline CDR1 reads SGHTA; CDR2 reads FQGTGA. Material: tumor tissue. This TCR came from an adult with diffuse large B cell lymphoma. The V and J genes are TRBV7-3 and TRBJ2-5; 10 bases align to TRBD2. The CDR3 is CASSFGLADKETQYF. The CDR3 DNA is TGTGCCAGCAGCTTCGGACTAGCGGATAAAGAGACCCAGTACTTC.